These T cell receptor beta chains were read from a single sample in a study of T cells in Graves' hyperthyroidism and ophthalmopathy. TCRdb re-called the multiplex PCR reads with MiXCR, one entry per CDR3 protein. The table has 500,000 to 800,000 distinct CDR3 sequences, roughly 14% seen once. Material: blood. Source of these receptors: a woman aged 50 to 60 with Graves' ophthalmopathy. CDR3s include the opening cysteine and the closing phenylalanine or tryptophan. D genes are given only for firm matches. Only some rows state a clone size, as once, few, many or a class for expanded clones.

D gene	J gene	clone size	V gene	CDR3 DNA	CDR3 protein
TRBD2	TRBJ2-7	.	TRBV5-5	TGTGCCAGCAGCCGGTCTAGCGGGACACCCTACGAGCAGTACTTC	CASSRSSGTPYEQYF
TRBD1	TRBJ1-2	many	TRBV7-2	TGTGCCAGCAGCCACTCGACAGGGGGCCGACGCAATGGCTACACCTTC	CASSHSTGGRRNGYTF
.	TRBJ1-6	.	TRBV6-2/TRBV6-3	TGTGCCAGCAGACGGACAATAAATTCATCCCTCCACTTT	CASRRTINSSLHF
.	TRBJ2-5	many	TRBV2	TGTGCCTCGGCCCCCCAAGAGACCCAGTACTTC	CASAPQETQYF
TRBD2	TRBJ2-1	.	TRBV7-7	TGTGCTAGCAGCTTTAGACTAGCGGGGTCCTACAATGAGCAGTTCTTC	CASSFRLAGSYNEQFF
TRBD2	TRBJ2-3	.	TRBV12-3/TRBV12-4	TGTGCCAGCAATAGCGGGAGGATCACAGATACGCAGTATTTT	CASNSGRITDTQYF
TRBD2	TRBJ2-7	many	TRBV27	TGTGCCAGCAGCCGTAGCGGGATCCCCTACGAGCAGTACTTC	CASSRSGIPYEQYF
.	TRBJ1-1	.	TRBV6-4	TGTGCCAGCACCGCGGGGGGGTACACTGAAGCTTTCTTT	CASTAGGYTEAFF
TRBD2	TRBJ2-3	many	TRBV30	TGTGCCTGGAGGGGACTAGCGGTCACAGATACGCAGTATTTT	CAWRGLAVTDTQYF
TRBD2	TRBJ2-1	few	TRBV29-1	TGCAGCGTTGATTGGCTAGCGGGAGCTGAGCAGTTCTTC	CSVDWLAGAEQFF
TRBD2	TRBJ2-1	many	TRBV28	TGTGCCAGCAGGGGGGAGGGGTGGGGCTATCCTTTATCCTACAATGAGCAGTTCTTC	CASRGEGWGYPLSYNEQFF
.	TRBJ1-5	.	TRBV28	TGTGCCAGCAGTTCCGGGACCTCCTTAGGCCAGCCCCAGCATTTT	CASSSGTSLGQPQHF
.	TRBJ2-5	few	TRBV11-2	TGTGCCAGCAGCTTAGCGAATAGGAAAGAGACCCAGTACTTC	CASSLANRKETQYF
.	TRBJ1-5	.	TRBV28	TGTGCCAGCAGTTCTACCCGGACAAGTTTGGTGAATCAGCCCCAGCATTTT	CASSSTRTSLVNQPQHF
.	TRBJ2-5	.	TRBV4-3	TGCGCCAGCAGCCAAGAATGGCGCGGTGTAGAGACCCAGTACTTC	CASSQEWRGVETQYF
TRBD1	TRBJ1-1	many	TRBV28	TGTGCCAGCAGTTTGACAGGGAGAGGGTCCGGCACTGAAGCTTTCTTT	CASSLTGRGSGTEAFF
TRBD2	TRBJ2-7	.	TRBV7-9	TGTGCCAGCAGAGGACTAGCGCCCGAGCAGTACTTC	CASRGLAPEQYF
TRBD1	TRBJ1-4	.	TRBV7-9	TGTGCCAGCAGCCCGGACAGGGCTGTAACTAATGAAAAACTGTTTTTT	CASSPDRAVTNEKLFF
TRBD1	TRBJ1-2	many	TRBV2	TGTGCCAGCAGGCCCAGGGGGCTCGATGGCTACACCTTC	CASRPRGLDGYTF
TRBD2	TRBJ2-2	.	TRBV6-1	TGTGCCAGCCATTCTAGCGGGAGTGACACCGGGGAGCTGTTTTTT	CASHSSGSDTGELFF
.	TRBJ2-3	.	TRBV15	TGTGCCACCAGCCCGCCTAGAGGTACGCAGTATTTT	CATSPPRGTQYF
.	TRBJ1-1	many	TRBV5-6	TGTGCCAGCAGCACGGGGTACCGACGAGAGAACACTGAAGCTTTCTTT	CASSTGYRRENTEAFF
TRBD1	TRBJ2-7	.	TRBV2	TGTGCCAGCAGTGGCGGACAGGGAGTCAACGAGCAGTACTTC	CASSGGQGVNEQYF
.	TRBJ1-1	many	TRBV15	TGTGCCACCAGCAAGGGTTCAGGGATGGACACTGAAGCTTTCTTT	CATSKGSGMDTEAFF
TRBD1	TRBJ1-4	few	TRBV4-1	TGCGCCAGCAGCCAAGATACCCTGACCCCTTCGGGACAGTGGGAAAAACTGTTTTTT	CASSQDTLTPSGQWEKLFF
TRBD1	TRBJ1-5	few	TRBV19	TGTGCCAGTAGTACTCAAAGGACAGGGGGAAATCAGCCCCAGCATTTT	CASSTQRTGGNQPQHF
TRBD2	TRBJ2-1	.	TRBV25-1	TGTGCCAGCAGTGAATACGAACTAGCGGGAGTTCTTCCCGATGAGCAGTTCTTC	CASSEYELAGVLPDEQFF
.	TRBJ2-7	many	TRBV6-2/TRBV6-3	TGTGCCAGCAGTTCGACGGGATACTACGAGCAGTACTTC	CASSSTGYYEQYF
.	TRBJ1-3	once	TRBV7-9	TGTGCCAGCAGCGCCCCCCGCATCTCTGGAAACACCATATATTTT	CASSAPRISGNTIYF
.	TRBJ2-1	.	TRBV12-3/TRBV12-4	TGTGTCAGCAGCCAAGACGGACGGGGGAAATACAATGAGCAGTTCTTC	CVSSQDGRGKYNEQFF
.	TRBJ2-7	.	TRBV3-1	TGTGCCAGCAGCCACCTTTGGAGTAGCGTTTCCTACGAGCAGTACTTC	CASSHLWSSVSYEQYF
.	TRBJ1-3	.	TRBV6-2/TRBV6-3	TGTGCCAGCAGCCAGACACAAAGCGCGACAGCTGGAAACACCATATATTTT	CASSQTQSATAGNTIYF
TRBD1	TRBJ2-1	.	TRBV11-3	TGTGCCAGCAGCTTGGGGAGGGGACAGGGAGGTTCATCCTACAATGAGCAGTTCTTC	CASSLGRGQGGSSYNEQFF
TRBD2	TRBJ2-2	many	TRBV30	TGTGCCTGGAGGCGGGAGCTCACCGGGGAGCTGTTTTTT	CAWRRELTGELFF
TRBD2	TRBJ2-1	many	TRBV7-2	TGTGCCAGCAGCTCCGGGACTAGAGGATTGGATGAGCAGTTCTTC	CASSSGTRGLDEQFF
TRBD2	TRBJ2-7	.	TRBV9	TGTGCCAGCAGCGTCGGACTAGCGGGAGTGGGCGAGCAGTACTTC	CASSVGLAGVGEQYF
TRBD1	TRBJ2-2	.	TRBV6-1	TGTGCCAGCAGGCGGGACAGGGACACCGGGGAGCTGTTTTTT	CASRRDRDTGELFF
.	TRBJ2-5	.	TRBV20-1	TGCAGTGCTAGAGAGAGGCGGGACGGCGGAGAGACCCAGTACTTC	CSARERRDGGETQYF
TRBD1	TRBJ1-2	many	TRBV20-1	TGCAGTGCTAGAGGACAGGGGGCGAACTATGGCTACACCTTC	CSARGQGANYGYTF
TRBD1	TRBJ1-2	many	TRBV28	TGTGCCAGCAGTGACCGGGACAGGAACCACCCTAACTATGGCTACACCTTC	CASSDRDRNHPNYGYTF
.	TRBJ2-1	.	TRBV7-3	TGTGCCAGTAGTATATCCCCGCCGGGGAGCTCCTACAATGAGCAGTTCTTC	CASSISPPGSSYNEQFF
.	TRBJ1-6	.	TRBV7-9	TGTGCCAGCAGCCACTGGACTCAAGGGCTAAATTCACCCCTCCACTTT	CASSHWTQGLNSPLHF
.	TRBJ1-2	many	TRBV6-5	TGTGCCAGCAGTTACTCGACAGGCATGGGGGGCTACACCTTC	CASSYSTGMGGYTF
.	TRBJ2-3	.	TRBV11-2	TGTGCCAGCAGCCCAAGACAGCAACCCACAGATACGCAGTATTTT	CASSPRQQPTDTQYF
.	TRBJ2-7	few	TRBV5-1	TGCGCCAGCAGCCTAGGGTTTCCCAGCTCCTACGAGCAGTACTTC	CASSLGFPSSYEQYF
TRBD1	TRBJ1-5	many	TRBV12-3/TRBV12-4	TGTGCCAGCAGTTCCCGACAGGGGAATCAGCCCCAGCATTTT	CASSSRQGNQPQHF
.	TRBJ2-7	many	TRBV12-3/TRBV12-4	TGTGCCAGCAGTTTACGGCTAGGCGACGAGCAGTACTTC	CASSLRLGDEQYF
.	TRBJ2-1	.	TRBV27	TGTGCCAGCAGATTAGTAGGAGCCTACAATGAGCAGTTCTTC	CASRLVGAYNEQFF
.	TRBJ1-2	.	TRBV19	TGTGCCAGTAGTATTCCTTGGGCGTCCGGGACCTACTATGGCTACACCTTC	CASSIPWASGTYYGYTF